This T cell receptor beta chain originates from a study of T cell repertoires in cytomegalovirus infection (dated by TCRdb to the late 2010s). About the study as a whole: Donor HLA type was relevant to the analysis, because carriage of CMV infection together with the matching HLA type was indicated by public TCR beta signatures. What the research found in general, with its limitations: Cumulative frequency of public TCR beta family members discriminated carriers of CMV infection plus the relevant HLA type in this cohort and an independent approximately 350-donor cohort. The ex vivo response was dominated by HLA-C-restricted CMV-specific TCR beta clonotypes, and the single most frequent clonotype in two of eight donors was supplied by these HLA-C-restricted clonotypes.

V sheds 2 bases and J sheds 2 bases, leaving 13 bases between their ends. CDR1 and CDR2, looked up from the germline V gene (reference sequence), are DFQATT and SNEGSKA. The CDR3 measures 14 amino acids from cysteine to phenylalanine. CDR3 DNA is the only sequence kept; it has 42 bases, read in frame from the first base. Sequenced using an Illumina HiSeq 1500. TCRdb passed the public sequencing reads through fastp at Q25 and MiXCR, retaining productive beta sequences. Each CDR3 protein gets just one entry, which takes the most common genes and DNA from the rows behind it. This sample comprises around 310,000 distinct CDR3 sequences, roughly 15% of them detected only once. Around 12% of the sample is taken by the ten largest. A word on this clonotype: Its recognized antigen is unknown. No base-level quality is on record; no much larger clone is a single base apart.

The rearrangement joined TRBV20-1 to TRBJ2-7; TRBD2 is possibly the D segment (5 matching bases). Sample: PBMCs. The TCR was taken from a human donor in good health (CMV status not recorded). Some clones in this sample may be carry-over from other donors' samples. For the CDR3, the sequence is CSARSLEGPYEQYF. Read as DNA, the sequence is TGCAGTGCTAGAAGTCTCGAGGGCCCCTACGAGCAGTACTTC.